The 28 T cell receptor beta chains below were found in one sample sequenced in a study of shared clonotypes between healthy human individuals. TCRdb's table, derived via immunoSEQ multiplex PCR, lists solely in-frame clones and lacks some. The sample includes over a million clones, roughly 96% of them seen just once. The sample consisted of naive CD4+ T cells sorted from blood. Stated subset: CD45RA+ positively selected. These receptor sequences come from a man aged 25 to 45 in good health.

The chain combines TRBV5-4 with TRBJ1-1; D is undetermined. This CDR3 is built from 12 residues. CDR1 and CDR2 from the germline V gene are SGHNT and YYREEE (reference sequence). V shed 2 bases and J shed 1 base, with 3 bases lying between them. CDR3 bases: TGTGCCAGCAGCTTAACGAACACTGAAGCTTTCTTT. Translation: CASSLTNTEAFF.

The J gene is TRBJ2-5, the V gene TRBV7-9; D might be TRBD1 (5 bases). The V end lost 3 bases, the J end lost 5 bases, and 13 bases lay between the germline ends. The CDR3 length is 14 residues. Per germline, CDR1 SEHNR and CDR2 FQNEAQ (reference sequence). The CDR3 coding sequence is TGTGCCAGCAGCTTCTCGGACAACGGGGAGACCCAGTACTTC. Its protein is CASSFSDNGETQYF. Complete variable domain (other parts from reference TRBV7-9 and TRBJ2-5): DTGVSQNPRHKITKRGQNVTFRCDPISEHNRLYWYRQTLGQGPEFLTYFQNEAQLEKSRLLSDRFSAERPKGSFSTLEIQRTEQGDSAMYLCASSFSDNGETQYFGPGTRLLVL.

The chain joins TRBV27 to TRBJ2-7; 9 nucleotides align to TRBD1. The CDR3 runs to 18 residues. V lost 4 bases, J lost 3 bases, and 16 bases stayed unmatched. The V gene's germline CDR1 is MNHEY and CDR2 SMNVEV (reference sequence). The CDR3 bases are TGTGCCAGCAGTTCATACCGGGACAGGGCCTCCTTGGGCTACGAGCAGTACTTC. Amino acids: CASSSYRDRASLGYEQYF.

The chain uses TRBV5-4 and TRBJ2-2, with D perhaps being TRBD1 or TRBD2 (5 bases each). The CDR3 has 15 amino acids. V lost 0 bases and J lost 6, with 12 bases in between. The V gene's germline CDR1 is SGHNT and CDR2 YYREEE (reference sequence). The DNA for the CDR3 is TGTGCCAGCAGCTTGGAGATCGGGGACGCCGGGGAGCTGTTTTTT. This sequence encodes CASSLEIGDAGELFF.

The gene calls are TRBV5-1 and TRBJ2-3; 9 bases match TRBD2. The CDR3 contains 15 residues. V lost 4 bases, J lost 5 bases, and 8 bases stayed unmatched. Germline CDR1 is SGHRS and CDR2 is YFSETQ. CDR3 loop: CASSNPSGIQDTQYF. In DNA form, the CDR3 reads TGCGCCAGCAGCAACCCTAGCGGGATACAAGATACGCAGTATTTT.

This clone was seen only once. The chain has TRBV4-1 and TRBJ2-1; 9 bases line up with TRBD2. The germline V gene encodes CDR1 MGHRA and CDR2 YSYEKL. CDR3 length: 16 residues. Trimming took 0 bases from V and 8 from J; bases not matched to a gene: 8. In nucleotides, the CDR3 is TGCGCCAGCAGCCAAGAGGGCGGGAGGGCCCGATATGAGCAGTTCTTC. It translates to CASSQEGGRARYEQFF.

The chain carries TRBV13 and TRBJ2-3, with 10 bases matching TRBD2. Per the germline V gene, CDR1 is PRHDT and CDR2 is FYEKMQ (reference sequence). The junction had 5 bases not matched to a gene; V was cut back by 5 bases and J by 6 bases. The CDR3 consists of 14 residues. The CDR3 DNA follows: TGTGCCAGCAGCCACAGCGGGAGGGGGGATACGCAGTATTTT. This sequence encodes CASSHSGRGDTQYF.

A remark on this clone: Other DNA sequences in the same sample also yield this CDR3. The rearrangement joins TRBV9 to TRBJ1-3, with no clear D. The CDR3 sequence is 14 residues long. Germline CDR1 SGDLS, CDR2 YYNGEE. V was cut by 4 bases and J by 1 base, with 9 bases left in between. The CDR3 loop is CASSPGLSGNTIYF. In DNA, the CDR3 is TGTGCCAGCAGCCCGGGGTTATCTGGAAACACCATATATTTT.

The chain couples TRBV15 to TRBJ2-7; D possibly corresponds to TRBD1 (6 bases). Germline V gene lookup returns CDR1 LNHNV and CDR2 YYDKDF (reference sequence). This CDR3 has 14 residues. The V and J ends lost 7 bases and 2 bases respectively, with 15 bases between them. Written as DNA, the CDR3 is TGTGCCACCACATTATCGACAGGCCCCTACGAGCAGTACTTC. Its translation is CATTLSTGPYEQYF.

V and J are TRBV5-5 and TRBJ1-5; D is possibly TRBD1 (5 bases). The germline V gene encodes CDR1 SGHKS and CDR2 YYEKEE (reference sequence). V was pared by 2 bases and J by 5 bases, with 14 bases between. CDR3 size: 15 residues. The chain's CDR3 is CASSLTGSFYQPQHF. DNA of the CDR3: TGTGCCAGCAGCTTAACAGGCTCTTTTTATCAGCCCCAGCATTTT.

V is TRBV5-4 and J is TRBJ2-1; unclear D gene. Germline-derived CDR1 and CDR2 are SGHNT and YYREEE (reference sequence). The CDR3 has 17 amino acids. Trimming shortened V by 4 bases and J by 4 bases, and 21 bases separated the two germline ends. The CDR3 nucleotides read TGTGCCAGCAGCCCGAGAGAGGCGCGCATTCGGTACAATGAGCAGTTCTTC. It codes for CASSPREARIRYNEQFF. Together with reference TRBV5-4 and TRBJ2-1, the CDR3 gives the full variable domain: ETGVTQSPTHLIKTRGQQVTLRCSSQSGHNTVSWYQQALGQGPQFIFQYYREEENGRGNFPPRFSGLQFPNYSSELNVNALELDDSALYLCASSPREARIRYNEQFFGPGTRLTVL.

The chain has TRBV12-5 and TRBJ1-5; D gene uncertain. Trimming shortened V by 0 bases and J by 14 bases, and 17 bases separated the two germline ends. Germline CDR1 is LGHNT and CDR2 is FRNRAP. The length of the CDR3 is 14 residues. The CDR3 is CASGLVRDTTPKHF. In DNA, the CDR3 is TGTGCTAGTGGTTTGGTACGAGACACCACACCCAAGCATTTT.

The chain joins TRBV11-3 to TRBJ2-2, with D possibly TRBD1 on 5 matching bases. The CDR3 runs 15 residues. Germline lookup yields CDR1 SGHNT and CDR2 YENEEA. The V gene lost 2 bases and the J gene lost 2 bases, with 9 bases spanning the gap. The CDR3 region is CASSLSRANTGELFF. In nucleotides, the CDR3 is TGTGCCAGCAGCTTATCCAGGGCTAACACCGGGGAGCTGTTTTTT.

The chain joins TRBV15 to TRBJ2-7; D remains unclear. Germline assignment: CDR1 LNHNV and CDR2 YYDKDF (reference sequence). CDR3 size: 16 residues. Trimming stripped 0 bases from V and 0 bases from J, with 12 bases between. CDR3: CATSRDPVAASYEQYF. The CDR3 nucleotides read TGTGCCACCAGCAGAGATCCGGTGGCAGCCTCCTACGAGCAGTACTTC.

V and J are TRBV11-2 and TRBJ2-5; 8 nucleotides line up with TRBD1. J lost 0 bases, V lost 5 bases, and 14 bases had no gene match. The germline V gene encodes CDR1 SGHAT and CDR2 FQNNGV. The CDR3 loop spans 18 amino acids. CDR3 nucleotides: TGTGCCAGCAGCCTAAACCCAGCATTGACAGGGGACCAAGAGACCCAGTACTTC. This translates into CASSLNPALTGDQETQYF.

The CDR3 nucleotides are TGCGCCAGCAGCCACAGGACAGGGGGGCGATACGAGCAGTACTTC. This encodes CASSHRTGGRYEQYF. This sequence joins TRBV5-1 and TRBJ2-7; the match to TRBD1 covers 10 bases. Germline-derived CDR1 and CDR2 are SGHRS and YFSETQ. The trim removed 4 bases at V and 4 bases at J, leaving 8 bases unmatched. The CDR3 covers 15 residues.

The rearrangement joins TRBV19 to TRBJ2-7; 9 nucleotides align to TRBD1. The V and J ends lost 9 bases and 5 bases, in that order; junction bases with no gene match: 11. Germline loops: CDR1 LNHDA, CDR2 SQIVND (reference sequence). The CDR3 spans 14 residues. The CDR3 sequence: CASRDRVLSNEQYF. CDR3 in DNA: TGTGCCAGCCGGGACAGGGTCCTAAGCAACGAGCAGTACTTC.

This rearrangement joins TRBV7-2 to TRBJ1-3, with 7 bases identical to TRBD1. Germline lookup yields CDR1 SGHTA and CDR2 FQGNSA. CDR3 length: 16 amino acids. Trimming cost V 6 bases and J 4 bases; bases outside gene matches: 12. As DNA, the CDR3 is TGTGCCAGCAGTCCACTACGGGACAGAGAAGGAAACACCATATATTTT. Translated, it gives CASSPLRDREGNTIYF.

The CDR3 bases are TGTGCCAGCAGCTTAGGCGGGGACCAAAGATCCTACGAGCAGTACTTC. This translates into CASSLGGDQRSYEQYF. The V and J genes are TRBV7-2 and TRBJ2-7, with D perhaps TRBD2 (6 bases). The CDR3 is 16 residues long. Trimming took 1 base from V and 1 from J, leaving 14 bases between them. CDR1 is SGHTA and CDR2 is FQGNSA in the germline V gene.

CDR3 in amino acids: CASRPGGIAYEQYF. The CDR3 DNA follows: TGTGCCAGCAGACCGGGCGGGATAGCTTACGAGCAGTACTTC. The chain uses TRBV6-1 and TRBJ2-7; a weak D match, TRBD2 (6 bases). The CDR3 totals 14 residues. The germline CDR1 and CDR2 sequences are MNHNS and SASEGT. V shed 6 bases and J shed 4 bases, with 16 bases lying between them.

This rearrangement joins TRBV30 to TRBJ2-5; possible D gene TRBD1, 6 bases. From germline, CDR1 is GTSNPN and CDR2 SVGIG (reference sequence). The CDR3 spans 14 residues. Trimming left V 2 bases short and J 4 bases short, with 14 bases between. The CDR3 DNA sequence: TGTGCCTGGAGTTCTAAGGGGGTCCGAGAGACCCAGTACTTC. It codes for CAWSSKGVRETQYF.

Worth noting for this clone: Other DNA sequences of this sample code for an identical CDR3. V and J are TRBV7-9 and TRBJ2-7; D may be TRBD1 (7 bases). Germline V gene lookup returns CDR1 SEHNR and CDR2 FQNEAQ (reference sequence). This CDR3 spans 15 amino acids. The V gene lost 1 base and the J gene lost 1 base, with 11 bases spanning the gap. As DNA, the CDR3 is TGTGCCAGCAGCTTAGGGGCAGGGGGGTCCTACGAGCAGTACTTC. As protein: CASSLGAGGSYEQYF.

As regards this clone: Distinct nucleotide sequences in the sample also encode this CDR3. V usage is TRBV20-1 and J usage is TRBJ2-3; D unclear. Trimming cost V 6 bases and J 0 bases, with 4 bases left between them. CDR1 is DFQATT and CDR2 is SNEGSKA in the germline V gene (reference sequence). The CDR3 totals 11 residues. CDR3 in amino acids: CSAASTDTQYF. The DNA of the CDR3 is TGCAGTGCGGCTAGCACAGATACGCAGTATTTT.

The chain links TRBV11-3 to TRBJ1-6; D unclear. The V gene's germline CDR1 is SGHNT and CDR2 YENEEA. CDR3 length equals 14 residues. V was clipped by 1 base and J by 7 bases, with 8 bases between them. CDR3 DNA: TGTGCCAGCAGCTTAGGGGGATTAAATTCACCCCTCCACTTT. It is translated as CASSLGGLNSPLHF.

The rearrangement joins TRBV28 to TRBJ2-1, with D unclear. V shed 6 bases and J shed 10 bases, with 13 bases lying between them. CDR1 and CDR2 (germline): MDHEN, SYDVKM. The CDR3 has 12 amino acids. The CDR3 reads CASSPGPREQFF. For the CDR3, the DNA is TGTGCCAGCAGCCCGGGCCCCAGGGAGCAGTTCTTC. Together with reference TRBV28 and TRBJ2-1, the CDR3 gives the full variable domain: DVKVTQSSRYLVKRTGEKVFLECVQDMDHENMFWYRQDPGLGLRLIYFSYDVKMKEKGDIPEGYSVSREKKERFSLILESASTNQTSMYLCASSPGPREQFFGPGTRLTVL.

The genes are TRBV2 and TRBJ2-2; 9 nucleotides align to TRBD1. The ends lost 3 bases at V and 10 bases at J; junction bases unmatched: 6. Germline CDR1 reads SNHLY; CDR2 reads FYNNEI. CDR3 length: 14 residues. CDR3 protein: CASSEGQGPEELFF. The CDR3 DNA sequence: TGTGCCAGCAGTGAGGGACAGGGACCCGAGGAGCTGTTTTTT.

The genes are TRBV10-3 and TRBJ2-1, with a tentative D call TRBD2 (5 bases). Trimming stripped 5 bases from V and 9 bases from J, with 11 bases between. This CDR3 comprises 12 residues. Germline CDR1 is ENHRY and CDR2 is SYGVKD. CDR3 bases: TGTGCCATCAGTATCGACTACGGTGAGCAGTTCTTC. This encodes CAISIDYGEQFF.

CDR3 residues: CASSPRTADYGYTF. In DNA, the CDR3 is TGCGCCAGCAGCCCCCGGACAGCGGACTATGGCTACACCTTC. The rearrangement links TRBV5-1 to TRBJ1-2, with a possible D match to TRBD1 (6 bases). Germline CDR1 reads SGHRS; CDR2 reads YFSETQ. The CDR3 consists of 14 residues. The V end lost 4 bases, the J end lost 3 bases, and 13 bases lay between the germline ends.